Shown below are 29 T cell receptor beta chains from a single sample sequenced in a study of neoadjuvant anti-PD-1 for oral cavity cancer. Assay: immunoSEQ multiplex PCR; the TCRdb copy retains only in-frame clones and omits some. This repertoire shows about 72,000 clones, around 83% found once; its top ten account for around 3.7%. The source was PBMCs, collected before nivolumab (anti-PD-1) treatment. Source of these receptors: a person aged 35-79 years with oral cavity squamous cell carcinoma.

This chain joins TRBV27 and TRBJ2-2; the D is unclear. CDR1 and CDR2 (germline): MNHEY, SMNVEV (reference sequence). This CDR3 comprises 15 residues. The V and J ends lost 6 bases and 2 bases respectively, with 13 bases between them. The CDR3 loop reads CASSLRVTNTGELFF. The CDR3 DNA reads as TGTGCCAGCAGCCTTCGGGTTACCAACACCGGGGAGCTGTTTTTT.

The CDR3 bases are TGCAGCGCTGGGGGACAGCTGCAGAACACTGAAGCTTTCTTT. Protein sequence: CSAGGQLQNTEAFF. This chain links TRBV29-1 with TRBJ1-1; 7 nucleotides align to TRBD1. The CDR3 extends over 14 amino acids. The V and J ends lost 7 bases and 1 base, in that order; junction bases with no gene match: 9. Per germline, CDR1 SQVTM and CDR2 ANQGSEA.

The V and J genes are TRBV5-1 and TRBJ2-7; maybe TRBD1 (6 bases). Germline CDR1 and CDR2: SGHRS and YFSETQ. The V gene lost 9 bases and the J gene lost 2 bases, with 18 bases spanning the gap. The CDR3 is made up of 14 amino acids. CDR3 bases: TGCGCCACCCCCTTACAGGGTCTCGCCTACGAGCAGTACTTC. Its protein is CATPLQGLAYEQYF. Complete variable domain (other parts from reference TRBV5-1 and TRBJ2-7): KAGVTQTPRYLIKTRGQQVTLSCSPISGHRSVSWYQQTPGQGLQFLFEYFSETQRNKGNFPGRFSGRQFSNSRSEMNVSTLELGDSALYLCATPLQGLAYEQYFGPGTRLTVT.

This chain connects TRBV4-1 to TRBJ2-7; no clear D. Per germline, CDR1 MGHRA and CDR2 YSYEKL. Trimming left V 4 bases short and J 7 bases short, with 14 bases between. This CDR3 is built from 13 residues. Here the CDR3 DNA reads TGCGCCAGCAGCCGGCAGACCTACGAGGAGCAGTACTTC. As protein: CASSRQTYEEQYF.

V gene TRBV27 combines with J gene TRBJ2-1, with D perhaps TRBD2 (6 bases). The germline V and J ends were trimmed by 3 bases and 0 bases, with 9 bases remaining between them. The CDR3 sequence is 15 residues long. The germline CDR1 and CDR2 sequences are MNHEY and SMNVEV (reference sequence). CDR3: CASSFSGSSYNEQFF. The DNA for the CDR3 is TGTGCCAGCAGTTTTAGCGGTAGCTCCTACAATGAGCAGTTCTTC.

This clone was counted between two and nine times. The gene calls are TRBV2 and TRBJ2-1; TRBD1 matches 11 bases. Per the germline V gene, CDR1 is SNHLY and CDR2 is FYNNEI. The CDR3 loop spans 16 amino acids. The ends lost 6 bases at V and 3 bases at J; junction bases unmatched: 7. The CDR3 sequence is CASSVTGTGGYNEQFF. In nucleotides, the CDR3 is TGTGCCAGCAGCGTAACAGGGACAGGGGGCTACAATGAGCAGTTCTTC.

The V gene is TRBV4-2, the J gene TRBJ2-5; TRBD2 is a possible D gene (7 bases). The CDR3 covers 16 residues. V was trimmed by 7 bases and J by 0 bases, leaving 18 bases between them. Germline V CDR1 and CDR2: LGHNA, YNFKEQ. CDR3 bases: TGTGCCAGCAACTCCCTGGGGGCGGGGGACCAAGAGACCCAGTACTTC. Its translation is CASNSLGAGDQETQYF.

The chain recombines TRBV6-5 with TRBJ1-1; D is perhaps TRBD1 (5 bases). V was clipped by 4 bases and J by 0 bases, with 12 bases between them. The CDR3 consists of 15 residues. Looked up from germline, CDR1 is MNHEY and CDR2 is SVGAGI. The CDR3 region is CASSSGTAMNTEAFF. For the CDR3, the DNA is TGTGCCAGCAGTTCAGGGACGGCCATGAACACTGAAGCTTTCTTT.

The rearrangement joins TRBV5-1 to TRBJ2-1; the D call may be TRBD1 or TRBD2 (5 bases each). Trimming took off 3 bases at V and 6 bases at J, with 16 bases between the two ends. Per the germline V gene, CDR1 is SGHRS and CDR2 is YFSETQ. The CDR3 extends over 15 amino acids. The CDR3 region has the DNA TGCGCCAGCAGCTCATACACGGGACCGGTCAATGAGCAGTTCTTC. This encodes CASSSYTGPVNEQFF.

This clone was seen a handful of times. This chain links TRBV4-1 with TRBJ2-3, with D possibly being TRBD1 or TRBD2 (6 bases each). The ends were cut back, 4 bases at V and 0 bases at J, with 17 bases in the middle. The CDR3 has 17 amino acids. CDR1 and CDR2 (germline): MGHRA, YSYEKL. CDR3 protein: CASSPGPTGTSTDTQYF. The DNA for the CDR3 is TGCGCCAGCAGCCCCGGACCCACAGGGACTAGCACAGATACGCAGTATTTT.

The chain joins TRBV28 to TRBJ2-2, with 7 positions matching TRBD1. V gave up 5 bases and J gave up 9 bases; unmatched junction bases: 12. The CDR3 totals 15 residues. The germline gives CDR1 MDHEN, CDR2 SYDVKM. Here the CDR3 reads CASSTSAQGQRELFF. The DNA for the CDR3 is TGTGCCAGCAGTACATCGGCACAGGGGCAAAGGGAGCTGTTTTTT.

J is TRBJ2-1 and V is TRBV29-1, with 9 bases identical to TRBD1. After removal of 0 bases from V and 6 bases from J, the junction contained 18 bases not matched to a gene. This CDR3 is built from 19 residues. The germline gives CDR1 SQVTM, CDR2 ANQGSEA. CDR3 sequence (DNA): TGCAGCGTTGAAGAGGTGGGGACAGGGATCATAGGATCCATCAATGAGCAGTTCTTC. Protein product: CSVEEVGTGIIGSINEQFF.

The rearrangement uses TRBV6-1 and TRBJ1-5, with TRBD1 matching over 8 bases. The CDR3 has 15 residues. CDR1 and CDR2 from the germline V gene are MNHNS and SASEGT. The V gene end was trimmed by 6 bases and the J gene end by 2 bases; junction bases not matched to a gene: 6. The CDR3 loop is CASSWGGQGNQPQHF. The CDR3 DNA reads as TGTGCCAGCAGCTGGGGGGGACAGGGCAATCAGCCCCAGCATTTT.

This clone was detected only once. V gene TRBV30 combines with J gene TRBJ2-4, with 7 bases that match TRBD1. In germline, CDR1 is GTSNPN, CDR2 SVGIG (reference sequence). This CDR3 is built from 12 residues. The V gene end was trimmed by 0 bases and the J gene end by 8 bases; junction bases not matched to a gene: 1. The chain's CDR3 is CAWSVQGHIQYF. The CDR3 DNA is TGTGCCTGGAGTGTACAGGGGCACATTCAGTACTTC.

V gene TRBV11-2 combines with J gene TRBJ1-1; D call uncertain. The V gene lost 6 bases and the J gene lost 2 bases, with 13 bases spanning the gap. This CDR3 is 14 amino acids long. Looked up from germline, CDR1 is SGHAT and CDR2 is FQNNGV. DNA of the CDR3: TGTGCCAGCAGGGGTCTACAGCTTAACACTGAAGCTTTCTTT. It translates to CASRGLQLNTEAFF.

The chain is built from TRBV27 and TRBJ2-7, with D perhaps assigned TRBD1 or TRBD2 (5 bases each). The CDR3 spans 13 residues. V was shortened by 5 bases and J by 6 bases, with 14 bases between the two germline ends. From germline, CDR1 is MNHEY and CDR2 SMNVEV (reference sequence). For the CDR3, the DNA is TGTGCCAGCAGTAAGGGGAGCGCCCCCGAGCAGTACTTC. Protein product: CASSKGSAPEQYF.

The chain has TRBV5-4 and TRBJ2-5; D might be TRBD2 (6 bases). Germline lookup yields CDR1 SGHNT and CDR2 YYREEE (reference sequence). The CDR3 has 15 residues. V lost 1 base and J lost 2, with 12 bases in between. The CDR3 nucleotides read TGTGCCAGCAGCTTGATGGGGACTTTACAAGAGACCCAGTACTTC. As protein: CASSLMGTLQETQYF. Full variable domain (rest looked up from reference TRBV5-4 and TRBJ2-5): ETGVTQSPTHLIKTRGQQVTLRCSSQSGHNTVSWYQQALGQGPQFIFQYYREEENGRGNFPPRFSGLQFPNYSSELNVNALELDDSALYLCASSLMGTLQETQYFGPGTRLLVL.

V usage is TRBV6-5 and J usage is TRBJ1-1; D is uncertain. CDR3 length: 15 residues. Per the germline V gene, CDR1 is MNHEY and CDR2 is SVGAGI. Between the trimmed V and J ends, which lost 5 bases and 0 bases, there was a span of 13 bases. The CDR3 reads CASSQLISMNTEAFF. CDR3 in DNA: TGTGCCAGCAGTCAACTGATATCTATGAACACTGAAGCTTTCTTT.

This chain connects TRBV25-1 to TRBJ1-2; D is perhaps TRBD1 (5 bases). From germline, CDR1 is MGHDK and CDR2 SYGVNS. The V end lost 2 bases, the J end lost 5 bases, and 21 bases lay between the germline ends. This CDR3 has 17 residues. The CDR3 is CASSERTRGPTWYGYTF. The CDR3 nucleotides are TGTGCCAGCAGTGAACGAACAAGGGGCCCCACTTGGTATGGCTACACCTTC.

The chain recombines TRBV19 with TRBJ2-7, with D perhaps assigned TRBD1 or TRBD2 (6 bases each). Germline loops: CDR1 LNHDA, CDR2 SQIVND (reference sequence). Trimming removed 10 bases at V and 7 bases at J, with 20 bases between. The CDR3 runs to 13 residues. The DNA of the CDR3 is TGTGCCACCAAGACAGGCGGGGCTGGGGAGCAGTACTTC. It is translated as CATKTGGAGEQYF.

This clone showed up just a few times. The rearrangement links TRBV4-1 to TRBJ2-4, with D possibly being TRBD2 (5 bases). V was clipped by 0 bases and J by 6 bases, with 12 bases between them. The CDR3 extends over 15 amino acids. Germline V CDR1 and CDR2: MGHRA, YSYEKL. The CDR3 DNA reads as TGCGCCAGCAGCCAAGATCCGGGATTGGGAAACATTCAGTACTTC. This sequence encodes CASSQDPGLGNIQYF.

The CDR3 is CASSQAGQGNQPQHF. The CDR3 nucleotides read TGCGCCAGCAGCCAAGCGGGACAGGGTAACCAGCCCCAGCATTTT. The genes are TRBV4-1 and TRBJ1-5; 9 nucleotides align to TRBD1. Trimming took 1 base from V and 7 from J; bases not matched to a gene: 5. Looked up from germline, CDR1 is MGHRA and CDR2 is YSYEKL. This CDR3 spans 15 amino acids.

The chain employs TRBV5-1 and TRBJ2-2, with a tentative D call TRBD1 (5 bases). Per the germline V gene, CDR1 is SGHRS and CDR2 is YFSETQ. The CDR3 is made up of 15 amino acids. Trimming left V 0 bases short and J 3 bases short, with 9 bases between. This CDR3 reads CASSLGGRYTGELFF. The CDR3 bases are TGCGCCAGCAGCTTGGGGGGCAGATACACCGGGGAGCTGTTTTTT. The full variable domain, with the rest looked up from reference TRBV5-1 and TRBJ2-2, is KAGVTQTPRYLIKTRGQQVTLSCSPISGHRSVSWYQQTPGQGLQFLFEYFSETQRNKGNFPGRFSGRQFSNSRSEMNVSTLELGDSALYLCASSLGGRYTGELFFGEGSRLTVL.

The chain is built from TRBV19 and TRBJ1-5; 8 bases align to TRBD1. Unmatched junction bases numbered 5, after V lost 7 bases and J lost 3 bases. Per germline, CDR1 LNHDA and CDR2 SQIVND (reference sequence). The CDR3 covers 14 residues. This CDR3 is CASTGTGLNQPQHF. The CDR3 nucleotides read TGTGCCAGTACCGGGACAGGACTCAATCAGCCCCAGCATTTT.

This sequence joins TRBV5-5 and TRBJ2-5; 8 positions match TRBD1. V lost 4 bases, J lost 4 bases, and 3 bases stayed unmatched. CDR3 size: 13 residues. Germline values: CDR1 SGHKS, CDR2 YYEKEE (reference sequence). The chain's CDR3 is CASSRTGRETQYF. The DNA of the CDR3 is TGTGCCAGCAGCAGGACAGGGAGAGAGACCCAGTACTTC.

A few counts support this clone. The V call is TRBV6-1, the J call TRBJ1-2, with unresolved D. CDR1 MNHNS and CDR2 SASEGT come from the germline V gene. This CDR3 is 12 amino acids long. V was trimmed by 4 bases and J by 5 bases, leaving 8 bases between them. In DNA form, the CDR3 reads TGTGCCAGCAGTGCGAGAAGTTATGGCTACACCTTC. Encoded protein: CASSARSYGYTF.

The chain joins TRBV2 to TRBJ2-1; tentative D call: TRBD1 (5 bases). This CDR3 region has 15 residues. Looked up from germline, CDR1 is SNHLY and CDR2 is FYNNEI. V was trimmed by 1 base and J by 2 bases, leaving 9 bases between them. CDR3 nucleotide sequence: TGTGCCAGCAGTGAAGAGGGGTCCCCCTACAATGAGCAGTTCTTC. As protein: CASSEEGSPYNEQFF.

The chain couples TRBV7-2 to TRBJ2-2; possibly TRBD2 for D (6 bases). Germline V gives CDR1 SGHTA, CDR2 FQGNSA. There are 14 residues in the CDR3. Trimming removed 5 bases from V and 3 bases from J, with 10 bases in between. The CDR3, as DNA: TGTGCCAGCAGCCGGGACTTATACACCGGGGAGCTGTTTTTT. This translates into CASSRDLYTGELFF.

The V call is TRBV7-9, the J call TRBJ1-2, with TRBD1 as a possible D gene (5 bases). This CDR3 spans 13 amino acids. CDR1 SEHNR and CDR2 FQNEAQ come from the germline V gene (reference sequence). V was trimmed by 2 bases and J by 4 bases, leaving 8 bases between them. CDR3 nucleotides: TGTGCCAGCAGCTTAAGGCAGGGCTATGGCTACACCTTC. This codes for CASSLRQGYGYTF.